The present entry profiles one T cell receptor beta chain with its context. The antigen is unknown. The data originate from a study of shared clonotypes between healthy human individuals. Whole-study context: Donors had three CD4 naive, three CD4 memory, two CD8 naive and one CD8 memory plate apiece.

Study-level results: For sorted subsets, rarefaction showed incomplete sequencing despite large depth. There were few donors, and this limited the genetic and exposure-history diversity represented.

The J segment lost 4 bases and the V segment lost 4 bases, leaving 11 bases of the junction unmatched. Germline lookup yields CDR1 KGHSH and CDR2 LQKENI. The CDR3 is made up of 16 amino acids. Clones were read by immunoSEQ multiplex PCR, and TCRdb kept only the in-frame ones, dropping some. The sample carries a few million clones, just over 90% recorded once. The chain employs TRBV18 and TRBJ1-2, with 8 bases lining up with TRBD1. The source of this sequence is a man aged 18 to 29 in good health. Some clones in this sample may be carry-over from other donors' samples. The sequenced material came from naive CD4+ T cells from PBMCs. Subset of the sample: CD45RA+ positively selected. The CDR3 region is CASSRPGTGAPYGYTF. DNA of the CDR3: TGTGCCAGCTCACGACCTGGGACAGGAGCCCCCTATGGCTACACCTTC. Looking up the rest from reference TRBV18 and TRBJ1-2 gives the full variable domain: NAGVMQNPRHLVRRRGQEARLRCSPMKGHSHVYWYRQLPEEGLKFMVYLQKENIIDESGMPKERFSAEFPKEGPSILRIQQVVRGDSAAYFCASSRPGTGAPYGYTFGSGTRLTVV.